These 23 T cell receptor beta chains originate from one sample sequenced in a study of cytomegalovirus exposure and HLA in healthy donors. Vbeta (60) and Jbeta (13) primers were used in the PCR. Clones were sequenced by immunoSEQ multiplex PCR, and TCRdb holds only the in-frame ones, with some missing. The sample includes some 170,000 clones, about 9.4% of them seen just once. The sequencing sample was made of PBMCs. These receptors were taken from a woman younger than 45 in good health and CMV-seropositive.

This clone has more than one count but fewer than ten. The chain uses TRBV10-3 and TRBJ2-3; D is uncertain. This CDR3 spans 11 amino acids. Germline V gene sequence: CDR1 ENHRY, CDR2 SYGVKD. V lost 5 bases and J lost 6, with 6 bases in between. CDR3 bases: TGTGCCATCAGTCCCGGGGATACGCAGTATTTT. This encodes CAISPGDTQYF.

This clone was detected only a few times. This sequence joins TRBV18 and TRBJ1-2; TRBD1 might be the D (6 bases). CDR1 KGHSH and CDR2 LQKENI come from the germline V gene. V was cut by 6 bases and J by 7 bases, with 12 bases left in between. The CDR3 runs 12 residues. The CDR3 loop reads CASSGSGAGYTF. CDR3 DNA: TGTGCCAGCTCCGGCTCAGGGGCTGGCTACACCTTC.

V is TRBV5-1 and J is TRBJ2-3; the match to TRBD2 covers 8 bases. Germline lookup yields CDR1 SGHRS and CDR2 YFSETQ. The V and J ends lost 3 bases and 4 bases, in that order; junction bases with no gene match: 4. There are 14 residues in the CDR3. The CDR3: CASSYGGGADTQYF. DNA of the CDR3: TGCGCCAGCAGCTACGGGGGGGGCGCAGATACGCAGTATTTT.

There are a few counts of this clone. This specimen includes other DNA sequences encoding the same CDR3. The CDR3, as DNA: TGCAGCGTTGCCCGCGGTGAAGCGGGAGGCTTGTCAGATACGCAGTATTTT. Translating gives CSVARGEAGGLSDTQYF. The chain is built from TRBV29-1 and TRBJ2-3, with 9 bases lining up with TRBD2. Germline assignment: CDR1 SQVTM and CDR2 ANQGSEA. The CDR3 is made up of 17 amino acids. Losses at the gene ends were 4 bases for V and 4 bases for J; bases not matched to a gene: 15.

The chain links TRBV18 to TRBJ2-4; 8 bases are shared with TRBD1. Losses at the gene ends were 3 bases for V and 6 bases for J; bases not matched to a gene: 4. The germline gives CDR1 KGHSH, CDR2 LQKENI. The CDR3 runs 14 residues. This CDR3 reads CASSPSGQGNIQYF. The DNA of the CDR3 is TGTGCCAGCTCACCTAGTGGACAGGGAAACATTCAGTACTTC.

The chain has TRBV30 and TRBJ2-5; weak D call: TRBD2 (5 bases). Trimming stripped 0 bases from V and 6 bases from J, with 20 bases between. Looked up from germline, CDR1 is GTSNPN and CDR2 is SVGIG (reference sequence). This CDR3 has 16 amino acids. The CDR3 loop is CAWSVLGEAHGKTQYF. The CDR3 DNA is TGTGCCTGGAGTGTACTGGGAGAGGCTCATGGAAAGACCCAGTACTTC.

This clone has a handful of counts. The rearrangement uses TRBV7-9 and TRBJ2-1, with 8 bases identical to TRBD2. Germline CDR1 is SEHNR and CDR2 is FQNEAQ (reference sequence). The V gene end was trimmed by 5 bases and the J gene end by 10 bases; junction bases not matched to a gene: 16. The length of the CDR3 is 16 residues. The CDR3 region is CASSPKGLAGRGEQFF. For the CDR3, the DNA is TGTGCCAGCAGCCCTAAGGGTCTAGCGGGCCGGGGGGAGCAGTTCTTC.

This clone was seen a few times. The rearrangement uses TRBV6-5 and TRBJ1-1; 10 bases line up with TRBD1. The CDR3 contains 15 residues. With 6 bases clipped from V and 3 bases from J, the junction kept 7 bases outside the gene matches. Germline V gives CDR1 MNHEY, CDR2 SVGAGI. The DNA of the CDR3 is TGTGCCAGCAGCCCCGACAGGGGGCGTTACACTGAAGCTTTCTTT. Encoded protein: CASSPDRGRYTEAFF.

The CDR3 DNA sequence: TGTGCCAGCAGTGTCCGGACAGGGGTTTATGGCTACACCTTC. It translates to CASSVRTGVYGYTF. The J gene is TRBJ1-2, the V gene TRBV2, with TRBD1 identical over 9 bases. The V gene's germline CDR1 is SNHLY and CDR2 FYNNEI. Trimming removed 4 bases from V and 5 bases from J; junction bases left unmatched: 5. The CDR3 totals 14 residues. Full variable domain (rest looked up from reference TRBV2 and TRBJ1-2): EPEVTQTPSHQVTQMGQEVILRCVPISNHLYFYWYRQILGQKVEFLVSFYNNEISEKSEIFDDQFSVERPDGSNFTLKIRSTKLEDSAMYFCASSVRTGVYGYTFGSGTRLTVV.

Written as DNA, the CDR3 is TGCGCCAGCAGCGGACGACAGGGAGAAGCTTTCTTT. Protein sequence: CASSGRQGEAFF. The V gene is TRBV5-1, the J gene TRBJ1-1; 7 nucleotides align to TRBD1. Germline loops: CDR1 SGHRS, CDR2 YFSETQ. The CDR3 loop spans 12 amino acids. Trimming at V came to 4 bases and at J to 8 bases, leaving 5 bases not matched to a gene.

This chain links TRBV12-5 with TRBJ2-2, with a weak D call TRBD1 (6 bases). Trimming took 0 bases from V and 7 from J, leaving 15 bases between them. Germline loops: CDR1 LGHNT, CDR2 FRNRAP. The CDR3 spans 16 residues. For the CDR3, the DNA is TGTGCTAGTGGTTTGGTACAGGGTAGCATTGTCGGGGAGCTGTTTTTT. This encodes CASGLVQGSIVGELFF. Drawing the rest from reference TRBV12-5 and TRBJ2-2, the complete variable domain is DARVTQTPRHKVTEMGQEVTMRCQPILGHNTVFWYRQTMMQGLELLAYFRNRAPLDDSGMPKDRFSAEMPDATLATLKIQPSEPRDSAVYFCASGLVQGSIVGELFFGEGSRLTVL.

In this sample, this clone turned up a few times. V and J are TRBV10-1 and TRBJ2-3, with TRBD2 matching 9 bases. V was clipped by 4 bases and J by 3 bases; unmatched bases: 8. CDR3 length equals 16 residues. Germline CDR1 and CDR2: WNHNN and SYGVQD (reference sequence). As DNA, the CDR3 is TGCGCCAGCAGTGGGATAGCGGGAGTAGGAACAGATACGCAGTATTTT. This translates into CASSGIAGVGTDTQYF.

This clone was seen only a few times. The rearrangement links TRBV5-1 to TRBJ2-5; possible D gene TRBD1, 5 bases. The CDR3 covers 15 residues. Trimming took 0 bases from V and 0 from J, leaving 9 bases between them. Germline assignment: CDR1 SGHRS and CDR2 YFSETQ. The CDR3 sequence: CASSLGTGNQETQYF. CDR3 coding DNA: TGCGCCAGCAGCTTGGGCACAGGAAACCAAGAGACCCAGTACTTC.

This clone has only a few counts. One junction end does not reproduce the germline sequence, and a read error may be involved. The chain links TRBV4-2 to TRBJ2-7, with TRBD2 matching 16 bases. Germline V lookup: CDR1 LGHNA, CDR2 YNFKEQ. This CDR3 comprises 14 residues. CDR3 nucleotide sequence: TGTGCCAGCAGCCAAGATGGGACTAGCGGGAGGGCCCACTTC. It encodes CASSQDGTSGRAHF.

This clone was seen more than once but under ten times. This sequence joins TRBV7-3 and TRBJ1-5; D is ambiguous. Trimming shortened V by 0 bases and J by 5 bases, and 5 bases separated the two germline ends. The length of the CDR3 is 13 residues. Germline V gene data show CDR1 as SGHTA and CDR2 as FQGTGA. This CDR3 is CASSLTADQPQHF. CDR3 bases: TGTGCCAGCAGCTTAACCGCGGATCAGCCCCAGCATTTT. The full variable domain, with the rest looked up from reference TRBV7-3 and TRBJ1-5, is GAGVSQTPSNKVTEKGKYVELRCDPISGHTALYWYRQSLGQGPEFLIYFQGTGAADDSGLPNDRFFAVRPEGSVSTLKIQRTERGDSAVYLCASSLTADQPQHFGDGTRLSIL.

This clone appeared a few times. This chain joins TRBV15 and TRBJ1-2; 7 positions agree with TRBD1. The CDR3 length is 14 residues. Trimming took 5 bases from V and 4 from J; bases not matched to a gene: 7. Germline lookup yields CDR1 LNHNV and CDR2 YYDKDF (reference sequence). CDR3 sequence: CATSGGQAGYGYTF. The CDR3 nucleotides read TGTGCCACCAGCGGAGGACAGGCGGGCTATGGCTACACCTTC.

This clone was recorded a few times. The chain couples TRBV2 to TRBJ2-7, with 11 bases matching TRBD1. This CDR3 has 18 residues. Per germline, CDR1 SNHLY and CDR2 FYNNEI. Trimming took 7 bases from V and 2 from J; bases not matched to a gene: 16. The CDR3 loop is CASKPGQGVRAGTYEQYF. For the CDR3, the DNA is TGTGCCAGCAAACCGGGACAGGGGGTAAGAGCGGGGACCTACGAGCAGTACTTC.

This chain joins TRBV7-8 and TRBJ1-5, with 8 bases lining up with TRBD1. Unmatched junction bases numbered 11, after V lost 5 bases and J lost 2 bases. The germline V gene encodes CDR1 SGHVS and CDR2 FQNEAQ. The CDR3 sequence is 17 residues long. CDR3 nucleotides: TGTGCCAGCAGCCCAGGACAGGGAGGACTTCGCAATCAGCCCCAGCATTTT. Its protein product is CASSPGQGGLRNQPQHF.

In this sample, this clone turned up a few times. V is TRBV19 and J is TRBJ1-5, with 11 bases identical to TRBD1. The CDR3 loop spans 15 amino acids. In germline, CDR1 is LNHDA, CDR2 SQIVND (reference sequence). With V trimmed by 5 bases and J by 9 bases, 9 bases remained unmatched. The CDR3 nucleotides read TGTGCCAGTAGTTTTGGGACAGGGGGGAGTCGGCCCCAGCATTTT. Amino acids: CASSFGTGGSRPQHF.

This chain uses TRBV6-6 with TRBJ1-3, with TRBD1 matching over 7 bases. There are 16 residues in the CDR3. V shed 0 bases, J shed 3 bases, and the junction held 5 bases outside the gene matches. The germline V gene encodes CDR1 MNHNY and CDR2 SVGAGI (reference sequence). The CDR3 here is CASSYSTGKGGNTIYF. CDR3 sequence (DNA): TGTGCCAGCAGTTACTCGACAGGGAAGGGTGGAAACACCATATATTTT.

This sequence joins TRBV2 and TRBJ1-1; 7 nucleotides match TRBD1. Germline assignment: CDR1 SNHLY and CDR2 FYNNEI. The CDR3 has 18 amino acids. V lost 3 bases, J lost 4 bases, and 17 bases stayed unmatched. CDR3 nucleotides: TGTGCCAGCAGTGATATTGAAGGGCAGGGGGAGTTGGGCACTGAAGCTTTCTTT. As protein: CASSDIEGQGELGTEAFF.

This clone showed up just a few times. The chain is built from TRBV6-4 and TRBJ2-3, with 9 nucleotides matching TRBD2. The ends lost 2 bases at V and 0 bases at J; junction bases unmatched: 6. The V gene's germline CDR1 is MRHNA and CDR2 SNTAGT. The CDR3 is made up of 17 amino acids. For the CDR3, the DNA is TGTGCCAGCAGTGACAATTGGCGGGAGGGCAGCACAGATACGCAGTATTTT. This encodes CASSDNWREGSTDTQYF.

This clone was picked up a small number of times. Because the CDR3's place on the DNA is in doubt, the DNA is left out and the CDR3 is given as listed by TCRdb. The J gene is TRBJ2-7, the V gene TRBV5-5; no check of the table's D call, TRBD2, against the DNA was made. Germline V lookup: CDR1 SGHKS, CDR2 YYEKEE (reference sequence). The CDR3 is 11 amino acids in total, end residues counted. CDR3 loop: CASSLVAGGTF.